This T cell receptor beta chain stems from a study of blood T cell repertoires in COVID-19. Trimming pared 2 bases from V and 4 bases from J, leaving 11 bases between. This CDR3 comprises 14 residues. CDR1 SGHTA and CDR2 FQGNSA come from the germline V gene. TCRdb keeps only in-frame clones here, not all; method: immunoSEQ multiplex PCR. The sample yields 210,000 or so clones, about nine tenths seen once. The cohort comprised adults aged 18 to 89 years residing in under 25 US areas. Participants' own reports of clinical history determined their cohort assignment. Material: PBMCs or T cells enriched from blood (not recorded which). The sequence was collected from a woman aged 45 to 65 in a cohort exposed to, infected with or recovered from COVID-19 (not recorded which). The chain uses TRBV7-2 and TRBJ1-2, with D hard to call. CDR3 region: CASSLQKTLYGYTF. The CDR3 region has the DNA TGTGCCAGCAGCTTACAGAAAACCCTCTATGGCTACACCTTC.